The 19 T cell receptor beta chains below come from one sample, sequenced in a study of human T cells and chemical hapten exposure. Time point noted: patch test 3, about 24 weeks after DPC sensitization. Indicated treatment: therapeutic diphenylcyclopropenone sensitization with weekly scalp DPC. Via MiXCR, TCRdb re-called the RACE reads, giving one row per CDR3 protein. The sample includes roughly 100,000 distinct CDR3 sequences, 30% to 35% of them seen just once. This material consisted of whole blood, taken in connection with sensitization to the hapten diphenylcyclopropenone (DPC). Receptors originate from a man aged 40-55 years with alopecia areata. Some clones in this sample may be carry-over from other donors' samples.

In this sample, this clonotype turned up a few times. The CDR3 here is CATSPRRVTDTQYF. DNA for the CDR3: TGTGCCACCTCCCCCCGAAGGGTGACAGATACGCAGTATTTT. The chain has TRBV24-1 and TRBJ2-3; D gene ambiguous. The length of the CDR3 is 14 residues. V lost 9 bases and J 3 bases, leaving 15 bases between the germline ends. From germline, CDR1 is KGHDR and CDR2 SFDVKD.

The chain carries TRBV29-1 and TRBJ2-1; D remains unclear. The germline V and J ends were trimmed by 2 bases and 4 bases, with 9 bases remaining between them. The germline gives CDR1 SQVTM, CDR2 ANQGSEA. The length of the CDR3 is 13 residues. The CDR3: CSVEKSRYNEQFF. The CDR3 DNA follows: TGCAGCGTTGAAAAGTCACGTTACAATGAGCAGTTCTTC.

The rearrangement links TRBV27 to TRBJ2-5, with 15 bases matching TRBD2. The CDR3 has 17 amino acids. Trimming removed 5 bases from V and 11 bases from J; junction bases left unmatched: 15. CDR1 and CDR2 from the germline V gene are MNHEY and SMNVEV (reference sequence). This CDR3 reads CASSPGLAGGPQGVQYF. CDR3 bases: TGTGCCAGCAGTCCTGGACTAGCGGGAGGGCCCCAGGGTGTTCAGTACTTC.

The chain combines TRBV12-3 or TRBV12-4 with TRBJ2-3; the match to TRBD2 covers 9 bases. V trimming: 6 bases; J trimming: 6 bases; junction bases outside the gene matches: 10. The CDR3 is made up of 15 amino acids. CDR3 region: CASRVSGSAGDTQYF. In DNA form, the CDR3 reads TGTGCCAGCAGAGTTAGCGGGAGCGCCGGGGATACGCAGTATTTT.

The chain is built from TRBV28 and TRBJ2-6; 9 bases fit TRBD1. Trimming took 6 bases from V and 1 from J; bases not matched to a gene: 10. This CDR3 is 18 amino acids long. The germline gives CDR1 MDHEN, CDR2 SYDVKM. The CDR3 protein is CASSPPGTGLSGANVLTF. In DNA form, the CDR3 reads TGTGCCAGCAGCCCCCCCGGGACAGGGCTTTCTGGGGCCAACGTCCTGACTTTC.

This clonotype turned up a few times. The chain recombines TRBV15 with TRBJ1-5; no clear D gene. This CDR3 contains 13 residues. Germline CDR1 reads LNHNV; CDR2 reads YYDKDF (reference sequence). V lost 3 bases to trimming and J lost 4 bases, with 7 bases between them. CDR3 sequence (DNA): TGTGCCACCAGCAGGCGTGGGAATCAGCCCCAGCATTTT. Amino acids: CATSRRGNQPQHF.

The chain has TRBV28 and TRBJ2-7; D is perhaps TRBD1 (7 bases). V was shortened by 8 bases and J by 5 bases, with 19 bases between the two germline ends. Germline loops: CDR1 MDHEN, CDR2 SYDVKM. The CDR3 extends over 14 amino acids. The CDR3 loop reads CASLDPGGGNEQYF. CDR3 coding DNA: TGTGCCAGCCTCGATCCAGGGGGAGGCAACGAGCAGTACTTC.

The V gene is TRBV27, the J gene TRBJ2-1; TRBD2 matches at 7 bases. Germline lookup yields CDR1 MNHEY and CDR2 SMNVEV (reference sequence). The CDR3 spans 17 residues. The ends lost 5 bases at V and 0 bases at J; junction bases unmatched: 10. CDR3 region: CASSRLDGGSSYNEQFF. Written as DNA, the CDR3 is TGTGCCAGCAGTAGATTAGACGGCGGGAGCTCCTACAATGAGCAGTTCTTC.

The V gene is TRBV11-2, the J gene TRBJ2-1; D gene unclear. The CDR3 is made up of 14 amino acids. Germline V lookup: CDR1 SGHAT, CDR2 FQNNGV. V lost 4 bases and J 6 bases, leaving 13 bases between the germline ends. The CDR3 nucleotides read TGTGCCAGCAGCTCAGCTAATTGTGGCAATGAGCAGTTCTTC. It encodes CASSSANCGNEQFF.

This clonotype was recorded a few times. The V and J genes are TRBV6-5 and TRBJ2-7; D is possibly TRBD1 or TRBD2 (6 bases each). This CDR3 comprises 13 residues. Trimming pared 8 bases from V and 5 bases from J, leaving 16 bases between. Germline CDR1 and CDR2: MNHEY and SVGAGI. This CDR3 is CASSEGVSHEQYV. CDR3 sequence (DNA): TGTGCCAGCTCGGAGGGGGTCTCTCACGAGCAGTACGTC.

The chain uses TRBV6-6 and TRBJ2-2; D unclear. The germline V and J ends were trimmed by 6 bases and 8 bases, with 10 bases remaining between them. Germline V gene data show CDR1 as MNHNY and CDR2 as SVGAGI (reference sequence). The CDR3 is 12 residues long. CDR3: CASSLSQGELFF. Written as DNA, the CDR3 is TGTGCCAGCAGCCTGAGTCAGGGGGAGCTGTTTTTT.

This clonotype showed up just a few times. The chain has TRBV6-5 and TRBJ1-5; D remains unclear. Germline lookup yields CDR1 MNHEY and CDR2 SVGAGI. Trimming took 6 bases from V and 4 from J, leaving 19 bases between them. CDR3 length: 16 amino acids. CDR3: CASRPLIGGINQPQHF. The CDR3 DNA follows: TGTGCCAGCAGACCCCTAATCGGTGGAATAAATCAGCCCCAGCATTTT.

This clonotype was seen a handful of times. This chain uses TRBV7-2 with TRBJ2-3; no definite D call. V was cut by 3 bases and J by 0 bases, with 7 bases left in between. The CDR3 consists of 14 residues. The germline CDR1 and CDR2 sequences are SGHTA and FQGNSA. The CDR3 reads CASSLEYSTDTQYF. Here the CDR3 DNA reads TGTGCCAGCAGCTTGGAATATAGCACAGATACGCAGTATTTT. Full variable domain (outside the CDR3, taken from reference TRBV7-2 and TRBJ2-3): GAGVSQSPSNKVTEKGKDVELRCDPISGHTALYWYRQSLGQGLEFLIYFQGNSAPDKSGLPSDRFSAERTGGSVSTLTIQRTQQEDSAVYLCASSLEYSTDTQYFGPGTRLTVL.

The V and J genes are TRBV6-2 or TRBV6-3 and TRBJ2-5; D may be TRBD1 (6 bases). Germline V gene data show CDR1 as MNHEY and CDR2 as SVGEGT. The V end lost 6 bases, the J end lost 4 bases, and 12 bases lay between the germline ends. The CDR3 runs to 13 residues. The CDR3 DNA is TGTGCCAGCAGCCACCCGGACAGAGAGACCCAGTACTTC. Amino acids: CASSHPDRETQYF.

This clonotype was seen a handful of times. The chain employs TRBV6-5 and TRBJ2-7, with 11 bases matching TRBD1. V was pared by 4 bases and J by 4 bases, with 9 bases of the junction left unmatched. Germline values: CDR1 MNHEY, CDR2 SVGAGI. This CDR3 has 16 amino acids. The CDR3 sequence is CASSSPGQGGGYEQYF. For the CDR3, the DNA is TGTGCCAGCAGTTCTCCGGGACAGGGGGGGGGATACGAGCAGTACTTC.

The chain carries TRBV10-3 and TRBJ2-5; the D gene is possibly TRBD1 (6 bases). Germline loops: CDR1 ENHRY, CDR2 SYGVKD. V was clipped by 6 bases and J by 5 bases, with 16 bases between them. The CDR3 is 14 amino acids. The CDR3 sequence is CAIRPGDPGETQYF. The CDR3 nucleotides are TGTGCCATCAGGCCAGGGGACCCCGGCGAGACCCAGTACTTC.

This chain links TRBV4-3 with TRBJ2-7; 15 bases match TRBD2. V lost 3 bases and J lost 5; bases outside the gene matches: 11. CDR3 size: 18 residues. From germline, CDR1 is LGHNA and CDR2 YSLEER. The CDR3: CASSHHLPGLAGGHEQYV. The DNA of the CDR3 is TGCGCCAGCAGCCATCATCTTCCGGGACTAGCGGGAGGACACGAGCAGTACGTC.

The chain recombines TRBV28 with TRBJ1-5; D unresolved. The length of the CDR3 is 12 residues. Germline CDR1 is MDHEN and CDR2 is SYDVKM. With 6 bases removed from V and 0 bases from J, the gap between germline ends came to 3 bases. This CDR3 is CASRDSNQPQHF. In nucleotides, the CDR3 is TGTGCCAGCAGAGATAGCAATCAGCCCCAGCATTTT.

As regards this clonotype: At one end, the junction sequence differs from germline, possibly due to a read error. This sequence joins TRBV4-3 and TRBJ2-3; D not resolved. In germline, CDR1 is LGHNA, CDR2 YSLEER. This CDR3 contains 12 residues. CDR3: CASSQSTYTQYF. The CDR3 bases are TGCGCCAGCAGCCAGAGCACATATACGCAGTATTTT.